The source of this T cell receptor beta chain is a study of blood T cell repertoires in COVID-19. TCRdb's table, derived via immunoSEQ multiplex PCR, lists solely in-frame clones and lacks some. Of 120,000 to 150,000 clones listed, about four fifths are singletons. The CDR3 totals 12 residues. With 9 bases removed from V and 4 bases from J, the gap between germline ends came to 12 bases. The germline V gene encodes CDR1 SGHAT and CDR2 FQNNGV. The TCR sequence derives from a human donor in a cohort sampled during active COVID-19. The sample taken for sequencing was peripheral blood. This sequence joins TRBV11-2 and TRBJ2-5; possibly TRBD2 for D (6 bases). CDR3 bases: TGTGCCAGTGGGGAGGCGGGAGAGACCCAGTACTTC. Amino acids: CASGEAGETQYF.